The 26 T cell receptor beta chains below come from one sample, sequenced in a study of neurological immune-mediated disorders. Using its own MiXCR run on the 5' RACE reads, TCRdb lists one record per CDR3 protein. The sample lists about 88,000 distinct CDR3 sequences, 3.5% to 4% occurring once. The sequenced sample consisted of PBMCs. These receptors all come from a woman between 18 and 30 years old with multiple sclerosis.

This clonotype was seen many times. The rearrangement joins TRBV19 to TRBJ2-1; 11 bases align to TRBD2. V lost 3 bases to trimming and J lost 8 bases; unmatched junction nucleotides: 6. The CDR3 runs to 15 residues. Germline assignment: CDR1 LNHDA and CDR2 SQIVND (reference sequence). CDR3 bases: TGTGCCAGTAGTATTACTAGCGGGAGTCTCGATGAGCAGTTCTTC. It yields the protein CASSITSGSLDEQFF.

The sample holds many counts of this clonotype. The chain is built from TRBV3-1 and TRBJ2-2, with D hard to call. The CDR3 has 13 residues. V lost 0 bases, J lost 7 bases, and 6 bases lay in between. In germline, CDR1 is LGHDT, CDR2 YNNKEL (reference sequence). The CDR3 coding sequence is TGTGCCAGCAGCCAAGACTGGAGCGGGGAGCTGTTTTTT. Translated, it gives CASSQDWSGELFF.

This clonotype was counted ten times or more. This rearrangement joins TRBV5-1 to TRBJ2-3, with TRBD1 as a possible D gene (6 bases). The CDR3 loop spans 14 amino acids. Germline V gives CDR1 SGHRS, CDR2 YFSETQ. Trimming shortened V by 2 bases and J by 4 bases, and 11 bases separated the two germline ends. The CDR3 nucleotides read TGCGCCAGCAGCTTCGCCACAGGGCCAGATACGCAGTATTTT. Translation gives CASSFATGPDTQYF.

This clonotype was counted ten times or more. The rearrangement links TRBV3-1 to TRBJ2-5; 7 bases agree with TRBD2. V was pared by 4 bases and J by 2 bases, with 4 bases of the junction left unmatched. This CDR3 has 14 amino acids. CDR1 LGHDT and CDR2 YNNKEL come from the germline V gene (reference sequence). CDR3 in amino acids: CASSLRAGQETQYF. CDR3 in DNA: TGTGCCAGCAGCCTACGAGCGGGGCAAGAGACCCAGTACTTC.

This clonotype has ten or more counts. The chain has TRBV21-1 and TRBJ2-1; the table's D call, TRBD2, has no DNA check behind it. TRBV21-1 constitutes a pseudogene. The CDR3 is 11 residues long. This CDR3 reads CANGLNNEQFF. The CDR3 region has the DNA TGTGCCAACGGACTCAACAATGAGCAGTTCTTC.

With respect to this clonotype: A read error may be the cause here, since a much bigger clone is one base away. This chain joins TRBV12-3 or TRBV12-4 and TRBJ1-6; 7 bases agree with TRBD1. The CDR3 covers 14 residues. CDR3 protein: CASSQTGHNSPPHF. CDR3 DNA sequence: TGTGCCAGCAGTCAGACAGGGCATAATTCACCCCCCCACTTT.

This clonotype showed up many times. The chain uses TRBV5-1 and TRBJ1-4; D uncertain. The CDR3 covers 14 residues. CDR1 is SGHRS and CDR2 is YFSETQ in the germline V gene. Trimming removed 4 bases from V and 8 bases from J, with 15 bases in between. The CDR3 nucleotides are TGCGCCAGCAGCGAGGGTCCTCTCGGGGAAAAACTGTTTTTT. Its translation: CASSEGPLGEKLFF. Supplemented by reference TRBV5-1 and TRBJ1-4, the full variable domain reads KAGVTQTPRYLIKTRGQQVTLSCSPISGHRSVSWYQQTPGQGLQFLFEYFSETQRNKGNFPGRFSGRQFSNSRSEMNVSTLELGDSALYLCASSEGPLGEKLFFGSGTQLSVL.

At least ten counts were recorded for this clonotype. The chain combines TRBV27 with TRBJ1-1; 8 bases are a match to TRBD1. There are 14 residues in the CDR3. Germline V gene data show CDR1 as MNHEY and CDR2 as SMNVEV (reference sequence). The ends lost 3 bases at V and 4 bases at J; junction bases unmatched: 4. CDR3 sequence reads: CASSLTGARTEAFF. The CDR3 DNA reads as TGTGCCAGCAGTTTGACAGGGGCTCGCACTGAAGCTTTCTTT.

This clonotype was observed many times. V and J are TRBV2 and TRBJ1-2; 7 nucleotides match TRBD1. The CDR3 is made up of 15 amino acids. J gave up 3 bases and V 7 bases, and 11 bases lay outside the gene matches. Germline V lookup: CDR1 SNHLY, CDR2 FYNNEI. CDR3 bases: TGTGCCAGCATTCTCCCGGAGGGGGCGCACTATGGCTACACCTTC. This gives the protein CASILPEGAHYGYTF.

This clonotype showed up many times. This chain links TRBV6-5 with TRBJ2-7, with TRBD2 identical over 10 bases. Germline V gene sequence: CDR1 MNHEY, CDR2 SVGAGI. The V segment lost 6 bases and the J segment 4 bases; nucleotides outside the gene matches: 6. This CDR3 region has 14 residues. The CDR3, as DNA: TGTGCCAGCAGGCCGACTAGCGGGCTTTACGAGCAGTACTTC. Encoded protein: CASRPTSGLYEQYF.

This clonotype was recorded at least ten times. The V and J genes are TRBV18 and TRBJ2-5, with D possibly being TRBD1 (6 bases). Trimming shortened V by 2 bases and J by 0 bases, and 7 bases separated the two germline ends. The CDR3 has 14 amino acids. Germline lookup yields CDR1 KGHSH and CDR2 LQKENI. The CDR3 nucleotides read TGTGCCAGCTCACCAGCAGGGGACCAAGAGACCCAGTACTTC. Residues: CASSPAGDQETQYF.

This clonotype was seen at least ten times. The chain joins TRBV20-1 to TRBJ2-7; 7 nucleotides agree with TRBD2. Germline lookup yields CDR1 DFQATT and CDR2 SNEGSKA (reference sequence). The CDR3 is 13 amino acids. After removal of 0 bases from V and 2 bases from J, the junction contained 1 base not matched to a gene. Written as DNA, the CDR3 is TGCAGTGCTAGAGAGGGGGGGGCCTACGAGCAGTACTTC. Protein sequence: CSAREGGAYEQYF.

This clonotype was seen ten or more times. This chain joins TRBV5-1 and TRBJ1-1; 10 bases are shared with TRBD1. Germline V gives CDR1 SGHRS, CDR2 YFSETQ. The CDR3 spans 15 residues. The V and J ends lost 4 bases and 3 bases, in that order; junction bases with no gene match: 6. The CDR3 sequence is CASSPGTGAHTEAFF. CDR3 DNA sequence: TGCGCCAGCAGCCCGGGGACAGGGGCCCACACTGAAGCTTTCTTT.

This clonotype was seen many times. This chain uses TRBV20-1 with TRBJ2-5, with 12 bases identical to TRBD2. Germline V gene sequence: CDR1 DFQATT, CDR2 SNEGSKA (reference sequence). Germline trimming cut 5 bases from V and 5 bases from J; bases unmatched to any gene: 15. The CDR3 consists of 17 residues. In nucleotides, the CDR3 is TGCAGTGCTGACTTCCGACTGACTAGCGGGAGTCTCGAGACCCAGTACTTC. Translating it yields CSADFRLTSGSLETQYF.

The V and J genes are TRBV7-2 and TRBJ2-6, with D tentatively TRBD1 or TRBD2 (5 bases each). Germline loops: CDR1 SGHTA, CDR2 FQGNSA. Trimming took 4 bases from V and 0 from J, leaving 7 bases between them. This CDR3 spans 15 amino acids. For the CDR3, the DNA is TGTGCCAGCAGCTGGGACCGCTCTGGGGCCAACGTCCTGACTTTC. It specifies CASSWDRSGANVLTF.

The rearrangement joins TRBV4-2 to TRBJ1-4; 10 bases line up with TRBD1. Trimming took 5 bases from V and 7 from J; bases not matched to a gene: 4. This CDR3 spans 14 amino acids. Germline V gene sequence: CDR1 LGHNA, CDR2 YNFKEQ. CDR3 sequence (DNA): TGTGCCAGCAGCTCCGGGACAGGGGCTGAAAAACTGTTTTTT. This encodes CASSSGTGAEKLFF.

This clonotype occurred many times. The genes are TRBV6-5 and TRBJ1-1; D might be TRBD1 (5 bases). The V end lost 0 bases, the J end lost 1 base, and 9 bases lay between the germline ends. CDR1 MNHEY and CDR2 SVGAGI come from the germline V gene. The CDR3 has 15 residues. Here the CDR3 DNA reads TGTGCCAGCAGTTACTCGCGGGGACCGAACACTGAAGCTTTCTTT. Encoded protein: CASSYSRGPNTEAFF.

This clonotype was counted ten times or more. This rearrangement joins TRBV29-1 to TRBJ1-2; TRBD1 might be the D (6 bases). V lost 3 bases to trimming and J lost 4 bases, with 12 bases between them. The CDR3 spans 13 residues. Germline assignment: CDR1 SQVTM and CDR2 ANQGSEA. In DNA, the CDR3 is TGCAGCGTTGATAGAGACAGGTCCTATGGCTACACCTTC. Translating gives CSVDRDRSYGYTF.

This clonotype has a count of ten or more. Its ends do not fully match the called genes, so a read error is possible. The chain combines TRBV7-7 with TRBJ2-1; D may be TRBD1 (5 bases). The CDR3 length is 14 residues. The V gene's germline CDR1 is SSHAT and CDR2 FNYEAQ (reference sequence). CDR3 in amino acids: CASSLVGADNEQFF. CDR3 nucleotides: TGTGCTAGCAGCTTAGTTGGGGCCGACAATGAGCAGTTCTTC. The entire variable domain, with the rest obtained from reference TRBV7-7 and TRBJ2-1, is as follows: GAGVSQSPRYKVTKRGQDVTLRCDPISSHATLYWYQQALGQGPEFLTYFNYEAQPDKSGLPSDRFSAERPEGSISTLTIQRTEQRDSAMYRCASSLVGADNEQFFGPGTRLTVL.

Ten or more counts support this clonotype. J is TRBJ2-7 and V is TRBV18; a possible D gene is TRBD1 (5 bases). The CDR3 contains 15 residues. Trimming cost V 2 bases and J 9 bases, with 20 bases left between them. CDR1 KGHSH and CDR2 LQKENI come from the germline V gene. In DNA form, the CDR3 reads TGTGCCAGCTCACCAGGGGCAGGCCGTTTGTGGGGGCAGTACTTC. It codes for CASSPGAGRLWGQYF.

This clonotype was picked up many times. The chain uses TRBV5-4 and TRBJ2-2, with 9 bases aligning to TRBD1. V trimming: 4 bases; J trimming: 6 bases; junction bases outside the gene matches: 10. This CDR3 region has 16 residues. Germline V CDR1 and CDR2: SGHNT, YYREEE (reference sequence). The CDR3 spells CASSTSDRGFAGELFF. CDR3 in DNA: TGTGCCAGCAGCACCTCGGACAGGGGCTTCGCCGGGGAGCTGTTTTTT.

This clonotype was counted many times. The chain links TRBV11-2 to TRBJ2-1; 9 bases are shared with TRBD2. The CDR3 length is 15 residues. Unmatched junction bases numbered 8, after V lost 4 bases and J lost 7 bases. CDR1 is SGHAT and CDR2 is FQNNGV in the germline V gene. CDR3 sequence reads: CASSSREGSRNEQFF. DNA for the CDR3: TGTGCCAGCAGCTCGCGGGAGGGCTCGAGGAATGAGCAGTTCTTC.

As for this clonotype: A much larger clonotype is one base distant, so this may be a read error. The V gene is TRBV15, the J gene TRBJ2-3; a weak D match, TRBD2 (6 bases). Per germline, CDR1 LNHNV and CDR2 YYDKDF (reference sequence). The CDR3 is 15 residues long. Trimming left V 3 bases short and J 5 bases short, with 15 bases between. The CDR3 nucleotides read TGTGCCACCAGCAGGGTGGAGGGGATCAAAGATACGCAGTATTTT. Translating gives CATSRVEGIKDTQYF.

This clonotype was recorded at least ten times. The chain links TRBV6-6 to TRBJ1-1, with D uncertain. This CDR3 is 15 amino acids long. Germline CDR1 reads MNHNY; CDR2 reads SVGAGI (reference sequence). Between the trimmed V and J ends, which lost 0 bases and 0 bases, there was a span of 8 bases. CDR3 DNA sequence: TGTGCCAGCAGTTACTCGAGGCAGATGAACACTGAAGCTTTCTTT. Translated, it gives CASSYSRQMNTEAFF.

This clonotype was counted at least ten times. This rearrangement joins TRBV6-1 to TRBJ2-3, with D maybe TRBD2 (5 bases). Germline CDR1 MNHNS, CDR2 SASEGT. V was pared by 11 bases and J by 1 base, with 13 bases between. CDR3 size: 13 residues. CDR3 protein: CAGRGWGTDTQYF. In nucleotides, the CDR3 is TGTGCCGGCCGGGGATGGGGCACAGATACGCAGTATTTT.

This sequence joins TRBV15 and TRBJ1-1; TRBD1 is a possible D gene (5 bases). Per the germline V gene, CDR1 is LNHNV and CDR2 is YYDKDF (reference sequence). Trimming removed 3 bases at V and 1 base at J, with 12 bases between. The CDR3 consists of 15 residues. The CDR3 DNA reads as TGTGCCACCAGCAGGAAAGTGGGGGGGAACACTGAAGCTTTCTTT. This sequence encodes CATSRKVGGNTEAFF.